One sample yielded the 16 T cell receptor beta chains listed below, sequenced in a study of response to subunit inactivated influenza vaccine. TCRdb processed the RT-PCR reads anew with MiXCR; each CDR3 protein has one entry. The sample has around 470,000 distinct CDR3 sequences, 7.2% seen once. The starting material was PBMCs from blood, obtained 23 to 25 months after vaccination. The receptors were sampled from a man between 50 and 70 years old who received an inactivated influenza vaccine.

The chain employs TRBV4-1 and TRBJ2-1; TRBD2 agrees at 9 bases. Germline CDR1 reads MGHRA; CDR2 reads YSYEKL. V was clipped by 5 bases and J by 2 bases; unmatched bases: 7. The CDR3 runs 16 residues. The CDR3 loop reads CASSSGLAMPYNEQFF. CDR3 nucleotides: TGCGCCAGCAGCTCCGGACTAGCGATGCCCTACAATGAGCAGTTCTTC.

The rearrangement uses TRBV5-1 and TRBJ1-4; 7 bases are a match to TRBD1. With 4 bases clipped from V and 7 bases from J, the junction kept 13 bases outside the gene matches. The CDR3 extends over 16 amino acids. CDR1 and CDR2 from the germline V gene are SGHRS and YFSETQ. The DNA of the CDR3 is TGCGCCAGCAGCCAGACTGGGACAGCAGCGGTTGAAAAACTGTTTTTT. This encodes CASSQTGTAAVEKLFF.

This clonotype came up a few times. This chain uses TRBV20-1 with TRBJ1-5, with 9 nucleotides matching TRBD1. The CDR3 has 20 residues. The junction had 19 bases not matched to a gene; V was cut back by 0 bases and J by 4 bases. The germline V gene has CDR1 DFQATT and CDR2 SNEGSKA (reference sequence). CDR3 region: CSARDFPGQGRGESNQPQHF. Written as DNA, the CDR3 is TGCAGTGCTAGAGATTTTCCGGGACAGGGTAGAGGAGAGAGTAATCAGCCCCAGCATTTT.

This clonotype has just a few counts. CDR3 coding DNA: TGCAGTGCGGGGGGGAGGGGGATGAGCTCCTACGAGCAGTACTTC. Protein product: CSAGGRGMSSYEQYF. The J gene is TRBJ2-7, the V gene TRBV20-1, with a weak D call TRBD2 (7 bases). V was cut by 6 bases and J by 0 bases, with 18 bases left in between. The CDR3 runs to 15 residues. Germline V CDR1 and CDR2: DFQATT, SNEGSKA (reference sequence).

The V call is TRBV28, the J call TRBJ2-5; perhaps TRBD1 as D (6 bases). The CDR3 runs 13 residues. In germline, CDR1 is MDHEN, CDR2 SYDVKM. Trimming left V 8 bases short and J 4 bases short, with 14 bases between. In DNA form, the CDR3 reads TGTGCCAGCTGCAAGGACAGAGGAGAGACCCAGTACTTC. It specifies CASCKDRGETQYF.

This clonotype appeared a single time. V is TRBV2 and J is TRBJ2-5; 14 nucleotides match TRBD2. The V and J ends lost 5 bases and 11 bases, in that order; junction bases with no gene match: 4. CDR1 and CDR2 from the germline V gene are SNHLY and FYNNEI. The CDR3 totals 13 residues. CDR3 loop: CASSPGTSGRQYF. The CDR3, as DNA: TGTGCCAGCAGTCCCGGGACTAGCGGGAGACAGTACTTC.

This clonotype was found many times. The J gene is TRBJ2-2, the V gene TRBV29-1; 11 bases match TRBD2. The CDR3 is 15 amino acids. Germline values: CDR1 SQVTM, CDR2 ANQGSEA. V gave up 1 base and J gave up 6 bases; unmatched junction bases: 4. The CDR3 nucleotides read TGCAGCGTTGAAGTTCTAGCGGGAGGATCCGGGGAGCTGTTTTTT. Translation: CSVEVLAGGSGELFF.

This clonotype was detected ten times or more. The chain couples TRBV20-1 to TRBJ2-1; a weak D match, TRBD2 (6 bases). Germline lookup yields CDR1 DFQATT and CDR2 SNEGSKA (reference sequence). Deletions cut 3 bases from V and 4 bases from J, with 16 bases between. The CDR3 runs 15 residues. The DNA for the CDR3 is TGCAGTGCTAGGCGGGGCAGAGCAAATTACAATGAGCAGTTCTTC. Amino acid sequence: CSARRGRANYNEQFF.

This clonotype showed up many times. This chain joins TRBV20-1 and TRBJ2-1, with D unclear. V was cut by 5 bases and J by 3 bases, with 14 bases left in between. The CDR3 is 14 amino acids. CDR1 and CDR2 (germline): DFQATT, SNEGSKA (reference sequence). CDR3 nucleotides: TGCAGTGCTCTTACACCATTGAACTACAATGAGCAGTTCTTC. Amino acid sequence: CSALTPLNYNEQFF.

The chain joins TRBV2 to TRBJ2-3; D gene uncertain. CDR1 is SNHLY and CDR2 is FYNNEI in the germline V gene. This CDR3 contains 15 residues. The V and J ends lost 2 bases and 0 bases respectively, with 9 bases between them. The CDR3 DNA follows: TGTGCCAGCAGTGAATCAGATCTTAGCACAGATACGCAGTATTTT. Residues: CASSESDLSTDTQYF.

This clonotype was observed a handful of times. The rearrangement uses TRBV7-2 and TRBJ2-5, with 9 bases matching TRBD2. Germline CDR1 reads SGHTA; CDR2 reads FQGNSA. Trimming at V came to 1 base and at J to 1 base, leaving 7 bases not matched to a gene. The CDR3 is made up of 17 amino acids. The DNA of the CDR3 is TGTGCCAGCAGCTTAGGGGCGACTAGCGGAGCCCAAGAGACCCAGTACTTC. Its protein product is CASSLGATSGAQETQYF.

This clonotype was seen more than once but under ten times. The gene calls are TRBV5-6 and TRBJ2-5; D may be TRBD1 (5 bases). Trimming took 4 bases from V and 3 from J, leaving 13 bases between them. The CDR3 has 14 amino acids. Germline V gene data show CDR1 as SGHDT and CDR2 as YYEEEE. Here the CDR3 reads CASSPQDTKETQYF. Here the CDR3 DNA reads TGTGCCAGCAGCCCCCAGGACACCAAAGAGACCCAGTACTTC. Variable domain in full (rest from reference TRBV5-6 and TRBJ2-5): DAGVTQSPTHLIKTRGQQVTLRCSPKSGHDTVSWYQQALGQGPQFIFQYYEEEERQRGNFPDRFSGHQFPNYSSELNVNALLLGDSALYLCASSPQDTKETQYFGPGTRLLVL.

The chain joins TRBV28 to TRBJ2-1, with TRBD2 identical over 14 bases. CDR3 length: 15 residues. Losses at the gene ends were 3 bases for V and 7 bases for J; bases not matched to a gene: 2. Germline V lookup: CDR1 MDHEN, CDR2 SYDVKM. The DNA of the CDR3 is TGTGCCAGCAGTTTCGGGACTAGCGGGAGAAATGAGCAGTTCTTC. Translating gives CASSFGTSGRNEQFF.

The CDR3 protein is CSAGTNTGELFF. The CDR3 coding sequence is TGCAGTGCAGGAACGAACACCGGGGAGCTGTTTTTT. V gene TRBV20-1 combines with J gene TRBJ2-2; D is ambiguous. The CDR3 contains 12 residues. V lost 6 bases and J lost 0, with 5 bases in between. CDR1 is DFQATT and CDR2 is SNEGSKA in the germline V gene (reference sequence).

This clonotype was recorded at least ten times. This chain joins TRBV7-2 and TRBJ2-5; D is possibly TRBD1 (5 bases). V was trimmed by 2 bases and J by 2 bases, leaving 18 bases between them. The germline CDR1 and CDR2 sequences are SGHTA and FQGNSA. This CDR3 is 17 amino acids long. For the CDR3, the DNA is TGTGCCAGCAGCTTAACGCAGTTGACAGATGGTCAAGAGACCCAGTACTTC. Encoded protein: CASSLTQLTDGQETQYF.

A few counts support this clonotype. The genes are TRBV11-2 and TRBJ2-1, with D perhaps TRBD1 or TRBD2 (5 bases each). This CDR3 comprises 13 residues. V lost 0 bases, J lost 10 bases, and 10 bases lay in between. Germline V gives CDR1 SGHAT, CDR2 FQNNGV. CDR3 in DNA: TGTGCCAGCAGCTTAGAGCCGGGACGAGAGCAGTTCTTC. Encoded protein: CASSLEPGREQFF. The full variable domain, rest sourced from reference TRBV11-2 and TRBJ2-1, is EAGVAQSPRYKIIEKRQSVAFWCNPISGHATLYWYQQILGQGPKLLIQFQNNGVVDDSQLPKDRFSAERLKGVDSTLKIQPAKLEDSAVYLCASSLEPGREQFFGPGTRLTVL.